This T cell receptor (beta chain) stems from a study of blood T cell repertoires in COVID-19. Study context: COVID-19 samples from acute and convalescent phases originated in the United States, Italy and Spain.

Cohort placement rested on clinical history that participants reported themselves. CDR1 and CDR2 from the germline V gene are KGHSH and LQKENI. V dropped 8 bases and J dropped 8 bases, with 19 bases sitting between them. The CDR3 has 14 amino acids. Here immunoSEQ multiplex PCR was the method, and the copy in TCRdb shows in-frame clones only, minus some. The sample shows 250,000 to 300,000 clones, roughly 80% of them seen only once. Sequencing input: PBMCs or T cells enriched from blood (not recorded which). The V and J genes are TRBV18 and TRBJ2-1; D perhaps matches TRBD2 (6 bases). The TCR originated in a man aged 25-40 years with acute COVID-19. CDR3 residues: CASDSPPGVDEQFF. CDR3 bases: TGTGCCAGCGACTCACCCCCGGGGGTAGATGAGCAGTTCTTC.